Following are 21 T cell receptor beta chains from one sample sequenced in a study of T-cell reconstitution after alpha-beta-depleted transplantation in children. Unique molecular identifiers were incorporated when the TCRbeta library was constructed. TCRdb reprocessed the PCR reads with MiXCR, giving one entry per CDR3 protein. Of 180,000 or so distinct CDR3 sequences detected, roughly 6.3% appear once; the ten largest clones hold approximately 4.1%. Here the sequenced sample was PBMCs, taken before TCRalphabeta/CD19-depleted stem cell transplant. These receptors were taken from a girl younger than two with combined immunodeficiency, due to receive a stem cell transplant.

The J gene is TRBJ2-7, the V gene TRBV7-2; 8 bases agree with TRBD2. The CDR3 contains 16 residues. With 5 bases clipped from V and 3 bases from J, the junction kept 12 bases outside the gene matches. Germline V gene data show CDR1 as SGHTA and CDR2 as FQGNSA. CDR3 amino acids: CASSAPPGGGYYEQYF. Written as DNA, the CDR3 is TGTGCCAGCAGCGCTCCCCCGGGGGGGGGTTACTACGAGCAGTACTTC.

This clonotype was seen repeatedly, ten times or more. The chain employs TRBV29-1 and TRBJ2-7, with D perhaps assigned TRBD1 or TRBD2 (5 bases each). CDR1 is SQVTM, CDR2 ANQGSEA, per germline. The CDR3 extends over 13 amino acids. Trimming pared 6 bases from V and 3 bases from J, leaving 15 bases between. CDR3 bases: TGCAGCGTCGCCGTGGGACGGCACTACGAGCAGTACTTC. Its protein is CSVAVGRHYEQYF.

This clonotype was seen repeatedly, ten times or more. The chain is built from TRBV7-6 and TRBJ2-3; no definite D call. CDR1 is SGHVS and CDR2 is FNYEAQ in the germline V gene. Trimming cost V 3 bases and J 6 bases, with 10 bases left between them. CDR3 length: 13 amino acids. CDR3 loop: CASSFRSLDTQYF. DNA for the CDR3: TGTGCCAGCAGCTTTCGATCGTTGGATACGCAGTATTTT.

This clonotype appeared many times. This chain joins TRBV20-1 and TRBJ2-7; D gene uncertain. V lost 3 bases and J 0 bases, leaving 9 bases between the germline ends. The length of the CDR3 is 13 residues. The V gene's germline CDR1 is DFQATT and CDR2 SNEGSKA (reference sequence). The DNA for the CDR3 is TGCAGTGCTAGGCCATCGGGCTCCTACGAGCAGTACTTC. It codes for CSARPSGSYEQYF.

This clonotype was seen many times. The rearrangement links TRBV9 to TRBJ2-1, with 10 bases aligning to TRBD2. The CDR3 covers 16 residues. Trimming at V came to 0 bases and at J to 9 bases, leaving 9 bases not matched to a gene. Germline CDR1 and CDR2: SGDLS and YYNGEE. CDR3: CASSVVTSGKVAEQFF. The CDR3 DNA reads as TGTGCCAGCAGCGTAGTAACTAGCGGGAAAGTAGCTGAGCAGTTCTTC.

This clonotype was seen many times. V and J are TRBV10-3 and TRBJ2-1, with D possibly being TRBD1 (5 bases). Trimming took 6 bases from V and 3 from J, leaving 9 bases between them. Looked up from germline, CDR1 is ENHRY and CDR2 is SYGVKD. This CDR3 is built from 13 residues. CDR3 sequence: CAIRGLNYNEQFF. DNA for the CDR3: TGTGCCATCAGGGGGCTAAACTACAATGAGCAGTTCTTC.

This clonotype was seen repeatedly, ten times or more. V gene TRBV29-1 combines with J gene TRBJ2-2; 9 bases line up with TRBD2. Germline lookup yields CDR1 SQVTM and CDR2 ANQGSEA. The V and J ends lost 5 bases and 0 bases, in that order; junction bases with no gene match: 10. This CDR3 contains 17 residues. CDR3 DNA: TGCAGCGTTAGCGGCCTAGCGGGAAACGCGAACACCGGGGAGCTGTTTTTT. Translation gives CSVSGLAGNANTGELFF.

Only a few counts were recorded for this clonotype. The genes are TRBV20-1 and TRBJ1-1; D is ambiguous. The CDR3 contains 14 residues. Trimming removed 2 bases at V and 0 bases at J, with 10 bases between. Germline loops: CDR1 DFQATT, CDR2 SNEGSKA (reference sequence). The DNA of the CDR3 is TGCAGTGCTAGATTGCCAGGATTGAACACTGAAGCTTTCTTT. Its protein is CSARLPGLNTEAFF.

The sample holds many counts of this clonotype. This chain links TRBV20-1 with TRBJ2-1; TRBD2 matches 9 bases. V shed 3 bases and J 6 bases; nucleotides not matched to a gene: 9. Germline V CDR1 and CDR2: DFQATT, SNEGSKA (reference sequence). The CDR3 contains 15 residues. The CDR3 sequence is CSARALAGLTNEQFF. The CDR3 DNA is TGCAGTGCTAGGGCGCTAGCGGGGCTTACCAATGAGCAGTTCTTC.

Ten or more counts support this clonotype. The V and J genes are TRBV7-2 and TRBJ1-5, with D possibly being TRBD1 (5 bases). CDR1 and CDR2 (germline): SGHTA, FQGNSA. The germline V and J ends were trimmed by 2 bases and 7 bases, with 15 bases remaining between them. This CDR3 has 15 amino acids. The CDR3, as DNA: TGTGCCAGCAGCTTAAGTGGGGGGGTAGGACAGCCCCAGCATTTT. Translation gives CASSLSGGVGQPQHF.

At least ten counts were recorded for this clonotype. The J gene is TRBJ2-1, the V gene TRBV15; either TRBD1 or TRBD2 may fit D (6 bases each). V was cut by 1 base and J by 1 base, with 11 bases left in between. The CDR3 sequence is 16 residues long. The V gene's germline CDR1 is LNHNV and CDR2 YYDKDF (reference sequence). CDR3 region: CATSRVGGFSYNEQFF. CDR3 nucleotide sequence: TGTGCCACCAGCAGAGTGGGGGGCTTTTCCTACAATGAGCAGTTCTTC. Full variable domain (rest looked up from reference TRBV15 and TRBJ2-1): DAMVIQNPRYQVTQFGKPVTLSCSQTLNHNVMYWYQQKSSQAPKLLFHYYDKDFNNEADTPDNFQSRRPNTSFCFLDIRSPGLGDTAMYLCATSRVGGFSYNEQFFGPGTRLTVL.

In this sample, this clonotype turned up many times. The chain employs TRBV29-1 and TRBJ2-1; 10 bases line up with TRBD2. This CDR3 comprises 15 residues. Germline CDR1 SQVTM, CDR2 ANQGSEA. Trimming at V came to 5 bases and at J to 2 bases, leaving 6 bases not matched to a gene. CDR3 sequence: CSVILAGVPYNEQFF. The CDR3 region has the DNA TGCAGCGTTATTCTAGCGGGAGTACCCTACAATGAGCAGTTCTTC.

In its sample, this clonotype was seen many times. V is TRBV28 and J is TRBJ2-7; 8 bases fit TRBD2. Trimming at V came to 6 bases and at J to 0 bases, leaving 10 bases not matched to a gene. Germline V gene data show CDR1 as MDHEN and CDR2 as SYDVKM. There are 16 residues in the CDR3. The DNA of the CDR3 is TGTGCCAGCAGGGGGCTAGCGGGTTTCCGCTCCTACGAGCAGTACTTC. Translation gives CASRGLAGFRSYEQYF.

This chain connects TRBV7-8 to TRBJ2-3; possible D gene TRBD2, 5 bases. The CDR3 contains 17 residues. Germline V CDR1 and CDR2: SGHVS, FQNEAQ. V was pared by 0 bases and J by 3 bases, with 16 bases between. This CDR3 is CASSLARVSLQTDTQYF. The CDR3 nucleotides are TGTGCCAGCAGCTTAGCGAGGGTTTCCCTACAGACAGATACGCAGTATTTT. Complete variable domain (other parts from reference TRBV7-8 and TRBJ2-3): GAGVSQSPRYKVAKRGQDVALRCDPISGHVSLFWYQQALGQGPEFLTYFQNEAQLDKSGLPSDRFFAERPEGSVSTLKIQRTQQEDSAVYLCASSLARVSLQTDTQYFGPGTRLTVL.

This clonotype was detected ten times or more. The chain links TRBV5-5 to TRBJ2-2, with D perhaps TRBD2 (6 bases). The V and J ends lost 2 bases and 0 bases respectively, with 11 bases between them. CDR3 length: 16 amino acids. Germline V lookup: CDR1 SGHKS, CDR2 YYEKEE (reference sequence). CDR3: CASSFVAETNTGELFF. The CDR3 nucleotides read TGTGCCAGCAGCTTCGTAGCGGAGACGAACACCGGGGAGCTGTTTTTT.

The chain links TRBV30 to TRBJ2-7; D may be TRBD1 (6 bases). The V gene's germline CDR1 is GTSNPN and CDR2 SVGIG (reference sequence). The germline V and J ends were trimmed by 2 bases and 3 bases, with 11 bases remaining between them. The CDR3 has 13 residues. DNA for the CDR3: TGTGCCTGGAGTTGGGGGCAACTCTACGAGCAGTACTTC. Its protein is CAWSWGQLYEQYF.

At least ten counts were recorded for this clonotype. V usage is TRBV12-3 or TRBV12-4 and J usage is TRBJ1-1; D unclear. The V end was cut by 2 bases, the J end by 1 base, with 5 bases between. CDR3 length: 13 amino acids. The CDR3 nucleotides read TGTGCCAGCAGTTTAAATGCGAACACTGAAGCTTTCTTT. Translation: CASSLNANTEAFF.

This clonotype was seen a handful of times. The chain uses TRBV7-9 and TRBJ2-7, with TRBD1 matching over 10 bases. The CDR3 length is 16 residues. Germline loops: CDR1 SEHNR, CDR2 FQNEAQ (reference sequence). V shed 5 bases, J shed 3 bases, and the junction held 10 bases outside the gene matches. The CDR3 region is CASSIRTGGTRYEQYF. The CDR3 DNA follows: TGTGCCAGCAGCATCCGGACAGGGGGAACCCGCTACGAGCAGTACTTC.

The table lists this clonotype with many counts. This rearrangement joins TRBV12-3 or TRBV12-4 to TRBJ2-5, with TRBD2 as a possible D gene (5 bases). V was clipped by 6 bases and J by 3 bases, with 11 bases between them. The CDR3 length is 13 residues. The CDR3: CASSPDSEETQYF. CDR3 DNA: TGTGCCAGCAGCCCGGACTCCGAAGAGACCCAGTACTTC.

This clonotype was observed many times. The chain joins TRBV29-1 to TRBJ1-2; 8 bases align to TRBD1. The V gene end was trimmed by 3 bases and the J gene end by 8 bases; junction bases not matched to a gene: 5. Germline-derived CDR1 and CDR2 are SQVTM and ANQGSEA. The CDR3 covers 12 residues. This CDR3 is CSVDQGAGGYTF. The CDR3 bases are TGCAGCGTTGATCAGGGGGCAGGGGGCTACACCTTC.

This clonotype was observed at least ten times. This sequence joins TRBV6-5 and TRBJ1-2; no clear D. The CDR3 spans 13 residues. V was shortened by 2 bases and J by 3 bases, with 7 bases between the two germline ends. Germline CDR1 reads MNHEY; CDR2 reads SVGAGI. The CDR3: CASSYGEDYGYTF. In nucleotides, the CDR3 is TGTGCCAGCAGTTACGGAGAGGACTATGGCTACACCTTC.